Listed here are 23 T cell receptor beta chains from one sample, sequenced in a study of blood T cell repertoires in COVID-19. Measured with immunoSEQ multiplex PCR; TCRdb has only the in-frame clones, and not every one. The top ten hold roughly 19% of the sample, which has 150,000 to 200,000 clones, 84% seen once. The specimen was peripheral blood. The origin of the receptors is an elderly woman with acute or convalescent COVID-19.

V gene TRBV2 combines with J gene TRBJ1-2; D uncertain. The CDR3 covers 14 residues. The V gene's germline CDR1 is SNHLY and CDR2 FYNNEI. With 0 bases removed from V and 8 bases from J, the gap between germline ends came to 13 bases. The CDR3 protein is CASSEALVAGGYTF. For the CDR3, the DNA is TGTGCCAGCAGTGAAGCCCTAGTTGCGGGGGGCTACACCTTC.

This chain joins TRBV5-1 and TRBJ1-2, with 11 nucleotides matching TRBD1. The CDR3 has 16 residues. Trimming took 4 bases from V and 2 from J; bases not matched to a gene: 7. CDR1 is SGHRS, CDR2 YFSETQ, per germline. For the CDR3, the DNA is TGCGCCAGCAGCGGCGGGACAGGGGGAGCCAACTATGGCTACACCTTC. Translating it yields CASSGGTGGANYGYTF.

V and J are TRBV7-9 and TRBJ2-1; 10 bases fit TRBD2. The CDR3 covers 16 residues. J was trimmed by 6 bases and V by 5 bases; bases with no gene match: 10. Per the germline V gene, CDR1 is SEHNR and CDR2 is FQNEAQ (reference sequence). CDR3 sequence reads: CASSKGLPSGSNEQFF. The DNA for the CDR3 is TGTGCCAGCAGCAAAGGGTTGCCTAGCGGGAGCAATGAGCAGTTCTTC. The full variable domain, completed using reference TRBV7-9 and TRBJ2-1, is DTGVSQNPRHKITKRGQNVTFRCDPISEHNRLYWYRQTLGQGPEFLTYFQNEAQLEKSRLLSDRFSAERPKGSFSTLEIQRTEQGDSAMYLCASSKGLPSGSNEQFFGPGTRLTVL.

The V and J genes are TRBV10-3 and TRBJ2-5, with 7 bases lining up with TRBD1. CDR1 is ENHRY, CDR2 SYGVKD, per germline. The CDR3 loop spans 15 amino acids. Unmatched junction bases numbered 12, after V lost 6 bases and J lost 5 bases. The CDR3 nucleotides are TGTGCCATCAGGGATCACAGTAAGGGGGCCGAGACCCAGTACTTC. Its translation is CAIRDHSKGAETQYF.

The genes are TRBV19 and TRBJ2-1; D is undetermined. Germline-derived CDR1 and CDR2 are LNHDA and SQIVND (reference sequence). The CDR3 totals 13 residues. V gave up 0 bases and J gave up 7 bases, with 7 bases separating them. CDR3 amino acids: CASSIDWANEQFF. Here the CDR3 DNA reads TGTGCCAGTAGTATAGATTGGGCTAATGAGCAGTTCTTC.

The V gene is TRBV29-1, the J gene TRBJ2-1; possible D gene TRBD2, 7 bases. V gave up 0 bases and J gave up 10 bases, with 13 bases separating them. The CDR3 is made up of 13 amino acids. Germline CDR1 is SQVTM and CDR2 is ANQGSEA. The CDR3 reads CSVEEVRGAEQFF. The DNA for the CDR3 is TGCAGCGTTGAAGAAGTTCGGGGGGCAGAGCAGTTCTTC.

This clone appeared a single time. The chain has TRBV3-1 (or the pseudogene TRBV3-2) and TRBJ1-1; D remains unclear. Germline CDR1 reads LGHDT; CDR2 reads YNNKEL (reference sequence). The V end lost 4 bases, the J end lost 4 bases, and 10 bases lay between the germline ends. This CDR3 has 13 amino acids. The CDR3 protein is CASSPGRGTEAFF. CDR3 coding DNA: TGTGCCAGCAGCCCCGGACGGGGCACTGAAGCTTTCTTT.

This chain connects TRBV21-1 to TRBJ1-5; no check of the table's D call, TRBD1, against the DNA was made. TRBV21-1 is reported as a pseudogene. This CDR3 comprises 19 residues. The DNA of the CDR3 is TGTGCCAGCAGCAAAGCGCCTGGACAGAATAACTATAGCAATCAGCCCCAGCATTTT. Its translation is CASSKAPGQNNYSNQPQHF.

The chain recombines TRBV3-1 (or the pseudogene TRBV3-2) with TRBJ1-1; D uncertain. Trimming left V 4 bases short and J 1 base short, with 10 bases between. In germline, CDR1 is LGHDT, CDR2 YNNKEL (reference sequence). The CDR3 contains 14 residues. The CDR3: CASSPPDTNTEAFF. CDR3 coding DNA: TGTGCCAGCAGCCCTCCCGACACGAACACTGAAGCTTTCTTT.

The chain is built from TRBV7-9 and TRBJ2-7, with 9 bases matching TRBD2. V gave up 0 bases and J gave up 4 bases; unmatched junction bases: 4. The CDR3 extends over 15 amino acids. Germline V gene data show CDR1 as SEHNR and CDR2 as FQNEAQ (reference sequence). CDR3 region: CASSLASGGVYEQYF. For the CDR3, the DNA is TGTGCCAGCAGCTTAGCTAGCGGGGGTGTATACGAGCAGTACTTC.

The CDR3 sequence is CASSDQPNNYGYTF. DNA for the CDR3: TGCGCCAGCAGTGATCAACCTAACAACTATGGCTACACCTTC. This rearrangement joins TRBV10-2 to TRBJ1-2; D is undetermined. The CDR3 runs 14 residues. The V end was cut by 3 bases, the J end by 2 bases, with 10 bases between. Germline lookup yields CDR1 WSHSY and CDR2 SAAADI.

V and J are TRBV18 and TRBJ2-7; tentative D call: TRBD2 (5 bases). The CDR3 spans 16 residues. Trimming cost V 2 bases and J 0 bases, with 14 bases left between them. Germline CDR1 KGHSH, CDR2 LQKENI. The CDR3 reads CASSPVLAGFSYEQYF. The CDR3 region has the DNA TGTGCCAGCTCACCAGTTCTGGCGGGCTTCTCCTACGAGCAGTACTTC.

This clone was counted between two and nine times. The V gene is TRBV3-1 (or the pseudogene TRBV3-2), the J gene TRBJ1-1; 8 positions agree with TRBD1. CDR3 length: 17 amino acids. CDR1 is LGHDT and CDR2 is YNNKEL in the germline V gene (reference sequence). Germline trimming cut 5 bases from V and 5 bases from J; bases unmatched to any gene: 16. The CDR3 is CASSYSSPSQGGTEAFF. The CDR3 DNA follows: TGTGCCAGCAGCTATTCTTCTCCCTCACAGGGGGGGACTGAAGCTTTCTTT.

J is TRBJ1-2 and V is TRBV6-5; tentatively, D is TRBD1 (5 bases). The CDR3 loop spans 15 amino acids. CDR1 and CDR2 from the germline V gene are MNHEY and SVGAGI. The V gene lost 5 bases and the J gene lost 3 bases, with 16 bases spanning the gap. CDR3 loop: CASSHPRRGHYGYTF. CDR3 coding DNA: TGTGCCAGCAGTCACCCCAGGCGGGGCCACTATGGCTACACCTTC.

The CDR3, as DNA: TGTGCCAGCAGCCAGAGCCCGATTTCACCCCTCCACTTT. Its translation: CASSQSPISPLHF. The chain employs TRBV3-1 (or the pseudogene TRBV3-2) and TRBJ1-6; D is undetermined. Germline V gene lookup returns CDR1 LGHDT and CDR2 YNNKEL (reference sequence). This CDR3 region has 13 residues. Trimming left V 3 bases short and J 9 bases short, with 9 bases between.

The V call is TRBV7-9, the J call TRBJ1-2; 8 bases line up with TRBD1. Trimming removed 6 bases from V and 9 bases from J; junction bases left unmatched: 15. Germline CDR1 and CDR2: SEHNR and FQNEAQ (reference sequence). The CDR3 has 15 amino acids. The CDR3 spells CASRPGGAPGISYTF. CDR3 DNA sequence: TGTGCCAGCAGACCAGGGGGCGCTCCGGGGATTAGCTACACCTTC.

This chain connects TRBV5-8 to TRBJ2-1, with TRBD2 matching over 11 bases. This CDR3 is built from 18 residues. The germline V gene has CDR1 SGHTS and CDR2 YDEGEE. Trimming removed 4 bases from V and 3 bases from J; junction bases left unmatched: 12. The CDR3 DNA follows: TGTGCCAGCAGCGCCGGGACTAGCGGTAGCGATGTCTACAATGAGCAGTTCTTC. This sequence encodes CASSAGTSGSDVYNEQFF.

This chain's CDR3 is CASGLLGDRADIQYF. CDR3 in DNA: TGTGCTAGTGGTTTGTTAGGGGACAGGGCGGACATTCAGTACTTC. The chain is built from TRBV12-5 and TRBJ2-4; 9 bases are a match to TRBD1. Germline V CDR1 and CDR2: LGHNT, FRNRAP. V was clipped by 2 bases and J by 8 bases; unmatched bases: 7. This CDR3 has 15 residues.

This sequence joins TRBV5-1 and TRBJ2-3; weak D call: TRBD1 (5 bases). Trimming left V 0 bases short and J 3 bases short, with 14 bases between. CDR3 length: 16 amino acids. Germline lookup yields CDR1 SGHRS and CDR2 YFSETQ. The CDR3 region is CASSLASGYRTDTQYF. The CDR3 region has the DNA TGCGCCAGCAGCTTGGCCTCAGGGTATAGAACAGATACGCAGTATTTT.

V usage is TRBV6-2 or TRBV6-3 and J usage is TRBJ2-2, with D maybe TRBD1 (6 bases). CDR1 MNHEY and CDR2 SVGEGT come from the germline V gene. The CDR3 extends over 14 amino acids. V lost 6 bases, J lost 4 bases, and 12 bases lay in between. CDR3 nucleotides: TGTGCCAGCAGCGGCACAGGGTTCACCGGGGAGCTGTTTTTT. Protein product: CASSGTGFTGELFF.

The chain links TRBV4-1 to TRBJ1-3, with D possibly matching TRBD1 (6 bases). V was trimmed by 4 bases and J by 0 bases, leaving 13 bases between them. The CDR3 runs 16 residues. Germline CDR1 MGHRA, CDR2 YSYEKL. As DNA, the CDR3 is TGCGCCAGCAGCCCGCGAGGGGGTATCTCTGGAAACACCATATATTTT. Its protein product is CASSPRGGISGNTIYF.

The J gene is TRBJ2-1, the V gene TRBV19; unclear D gene. The germline V gene encodes CDR1 LNHDA and CDR2 SQIVND (reference sequence). V lost 4 bases, J lost 13 bases, and 11 bases lay in between. This CDR3 region has 11 residues. The CDR3 DNA reads TGTGCCAGTAGTACCTACAGAGAACAGTTCTTC. Translation: CASSTYREQFF. Complete variable domain (other parts from reference TRBV19 and TRBJ2-1): DGGITQSPKYLFRKEGQNVTLSCEQNLNHDAMYWYRQDPGQGLRLIYYSQIVNDFQKGDIAEGYSVSREKKESFPLTVTSAQKNPTAFYLCASSTYREQFFGPGTRLTVL.

The chain is built from TRBV5-1 and TRBJ2-1, with TRBD2 identical over 12 bases. CDR1 and CDR2 (germline): SGHRS, YFSETQ. The CDR3 has 23 residues. The V segment lost 4 bases and the J segment 8 bases; nucleotides outside the gene matches: 31. In DNA, the CDR3 is TGCGCCAGCAGCGGGACAGGGTTCATAGGGCGACTAGCGGGAGTCCCGGGCGCGTATGAGCAGTTCTTC. Its translation is CASSGTGFIGRLAGVPGAYEQFF.